This T cell receptor (beta chain) emerged from a study of lung T cells in sarcoidosis with Löfgren's syndrome. Study at large: Repertoire analyses centered on Löfgren's syndrome patients.

The CDR3 loop spans 15 amino acids. V gave up 6 bases and J gave up 2 bases, with 16 bases separating them. Germline loops: CDR1 SGHNT, CDR2 YYREEE (reference sequence). A word on this clonotype: The antigen remains unidentified. A read error may explain this, as a much larger clone is one base away.

The study, taken as a whole, reports: TRAV12-1 preferentially paired with TRBV2, with homologous CDR3s. Löfgren's syndrome patients reportedly showed greatest TRAV12-1 and TRBV2 expansion versus controls. Shared TRAV12-1 and TRBV2 CDR3 motifs were reported across several patients.

From the reads, TCRdb called clonotypes with MiXCR, one entry per CDR3 protein. This sample carries about 19,000 distinct CDR3 sequences, roughly a fifth of them seen once, and the ten largest clones take roughly 0.7%. Sequenced input: CD4+ T cells from bronchoalveolar lavage. V usage is TRBV5-4 and J usage is TRBJ2-3; TRBD2 might be the D (5 bases). The TCR was taken from a human donor with sarcoidosis (Löfgren's syndrome or another form), or a control subject (not recorded which). CDR3 nucleotides: TGTGCCAGCAAGGGTGGAGGATCCTACACAGATACGCAGTATTTT. Translated: CASKGGGSYTDTQYF.